A single sample gave rise to the 28 T cell receptor beta chains below, sequenced in a study of long-term antiretroviral therapy in people with HIV. The assay, immunoSEQ v3.0, was run at survey level. The method was immunoSEQ multiplex PCR; TCRdb's version includes in-frame clones alone and lacks a portion of them. The sample gives approximately 18,000 clones, roughly 91% of which show up once; approximately 9.5% is in the top ten. The specimen comprised unsorted PBMCs, sampled 3 years after starting antiretroviral therapy. The receptors stem from a man aged 50 to 60 with HIV.

The rearrangement uses TRBV5-4 and TRBJ2-7; a possible D gene is TRBD1 (6 bases). This CDR3 spans 15 amino acids. V gave up 0 bases and J gave up 2 bases, with 12 bases separating them. Germline V CDR1 and CDR2: SGHNT, YYREEE (reference sequence). The DNA of the CDR3 is TGTGCCAGCAGCTTGGCCCCAGGGGCCACCTACGAGCAGTACTTC. Protein sequence: CASSLAPGATYEQYF.

This clone was counted only a few times. The gene calls are TRBV6-1 and TRBJ1-5; D uncertain. CDR3 length: 14 residues. Between the trimmed V and J ends, which lost 5 bases and 0 bases, there was a span of 8 bases. CDR1 is MNHNS, CDR2 SASEGT, per germline. DNA for the CDR3: TGTGCCAGCAGTAGAACGAATAGCAATCAGCCCCAGCATTTT. This sequence encodes CASSRTNSNQPQHF.

This clone was counted once. The rearrangement joins TRBV19 to TRBJ1-4; 7 nucleotides align to TRBD1. The CDR3 covers 14 residues. Germline assignment: CDR1 LNHDA and CDR2 SQIVND (reference sequence). Unmatched junction bases numbered 12, after V lost 10 bases and J lost 7 bases. This chain's CDR3 is CATSDRRNGEKLFF. DNA of the CDR3: TGTGCCACTTCGGACAGGAGGAATGGTGAAAAACTGTTTTTT.

A single count supports this clone. J is TRBJ1-2 and V is TRBV6-1; D is unclear. Germline-derived CDR1 and CDR2 are MNHNS and SASEGT. CDR3 length: 16 amino acids. The ends were cut back, 0 bases at V and 0 bases at J, with 11 bases in the middle. The CDR3 bases are TGTGCCAGCAGTGAAGCGTTAGGGAGAGCTAACTATGGCTACACCTTC. Its translation is CASSEALGRANYGYTF.

V gene TRBV7-3 combines with J gene TRBJ1-1; D not certain. The CDR3 contains 12 residues. In germline, CDR1 is SGHTA, CDR2 FQGTGA. Trimming removed 2 bases from V and 8 bases from J, with 9 bases in between. DNA for the CDR3: TGTGCCAGCAGCTTACTGGACGGGGAAGCTTTCTTT. Protein: CASSLLDGEAFF. Full variable domain (missing parts from reference TRBV7-3 and TRBJ1-1): GAGVSQTPSNKVTEKGKYVELRCDPISGHTALYWYRQSLGQGPEFLIYFQGTGAADDSGLPNDRFFAVRPEGSVSTLKIQRTERGDSAVYLCASSLLDGEAFFGQGTRLTVV.

V is TRBV19 and J is TRBJ1-6, with a possible D match to TRBD1 (5 bases). The V gene lost 4 bases and the J gene lost 9 bases, with 10 bases spanning the gap. There are 13 residues in the CDR3. CDR1 and CDR2 (germline): LNHDA, SQIVND (reference sequence). The CDR3 bases are TGTGCCAGTAGTACCATAGACAGTTCACCCCTCCACTTT. It encodes CASSTIDSSPLHF.

The rearrangement links TRBV11-3 to TRBJ2-2, with no clear D. The germline V gene has CDR1 SGHNT and CDR2 YENEEA. V was shortened by 0 bases and J by 3 bases, with 5 bases between the two germline ends. The CDR3 is 14 amino acids. The CDR3: CASSLEAYTGELFF. The CDR3 nucleotides read TGTGCCAGCAGCTTAGAAGCCTACACCGGGGAGCTGTTTTTT.

V usage is TRBV5-6 and J usage is TRBJ1-5, with D hard to call. Trimming took off 0 bases at V and 1 base at J, with 8 bases between the two ends. CDR1 SGHDT and CDR2 YYEEEE come from the germline V gene. This CDR3 region has 15 residues. The CDR3 loop is CASSLGVLSNQPQHF. Here the CDR3 DNA reads TGTGCCAGCAGCTTGGGGGTCCTAAGCAATCAGCCCCAGCATTTT.

This chain connects TRBV10-1 to TRBJ2-7, with TRBD1 identical over 9 bases. Trimming took 3 bases from V and 5 from J; bases not matched to a gene: 5. Germline CDR1 and CDR2: WNHNN and SYGVQD (reference sequence). The CDR3 is 14 residues long. The CDR3 reads CASSDDWTGDEQYF. CDR3 sequence (DNA): TGCGCCAGCAGTGACGACTGGACAGGGGACGAGCAGTACTTC.

This rearrangement joins TRBV30 to TRBJ1-4; D remains unclear. Trimming shortened V by 0 bases and J by 2 bases, and 10 bases separated the two germline ends. The CDR3 is made up of 15 amino acids. Germline lookup yields CDR1 GTSNPN and CDR2 SVGIG (reference sequence). DNA for the CDR3: TGTGCCTGGAGTGTAGGTGGACGGACTAATGAAAAACTGTTTTTT. This sequence encodes CAWSVGGRTNEKLFF.

This chain connects TRBV29-1 to TRBJ2-1; D possibly uses TRBD1 or TRBD2 (5 bases each). The length of the CDR3 is 12 residues. Germline assignment: CDR1 SQVTM and CDR2 ANQGSEA. Deletions cut 1 base from V and 11 bases from J, with 12 bases between. The CDR3 DNA sequence: TGCAGCGTTGAAGTCTCCCGGGGACAGCAGTTCTTC. Protein product: CSVEVSRGQQFF.

The chain links TRBV6-1 to TRBJ2-7, with a possible D match to TRBD1 (7 bases). V was trimmed by 5 bases and J by 1 base, leaving 15 bases between them. The CDR3 length is 15 residues. Germline V CDR1 and CDR2: MNHNS, SASEGT. CDR3 sequence (DNA): TGTGCCAGCAGTCCCGGCGCAGGGGGGTCCTACGAGCAGTACTTC. As protein: CASSPGAGGSYEQYF.

This clone was seen only once. The V gene is TRBV18, the J gene TRBJ1-4, with D perhaps TRBD1 (6 bases). The CDR3 totals 16 residues. Trimming cost V 4 bases and J 3 bases, with 15 bases left between them. Germline CDR1 reads KGHSH; CDR2 reads LQKENI. The CDR3 DNA is TGTGCCAGCTCACTACAGGGTTTCGCCGCTAATGAAAAACTGTTTTTT. It translates to CASSLQGFAANEKLFF.

This clone appeared a single time. CDR3 nucleotide sequence: TGTGCCAGCAGCTCCTCACTGGGCACTGAAGCTTTCTTT. Translated: CASSSSLGTEAFF. The V gene is TRBV7-2, the J gene TRBJ1-1; D ambiguous. CDR3 size: 13 residues. The V gene lost 4 bases and the J gene lost 4 bases, with 10 bases spanning the gap. Per germline, CDR1 SGHTA and CDR2 FQGNSA.

The rearrangement links TRBV28 to TRBJ2-3, with TRBD1 matching 9 bases. The CDR3 spans 14 residues. The trim removed 5 bases at V and 3 bases at J, leaving 3 bases unmatched. Germline CDR1 reads MDHEN; CDR2 reads SYDVKM. CDR3 sequence reads: CASSHRGPTDTQYF. The CDR3 bases are TGTGCCAGCAGTCACAGGGGGCCTACAGATACGCAGTATTTT. Filled out from reference TRBV28 and TRBJ2-3, the complete variable domain reads DVKVTQSSRYLVKRTGEKVFLECVQDMDHENMFWYRQDPGLGLRLIYFSYDVKMKEKGDIPEGYSVSREKKERFSLILESASTNQTSMYLCASSHRGPTDTQYFGPGTRLTVL.

CDR3 sequence (DNA): TGTGCCAGCAGCGGGGGCGGCGCGGGGAGAAGCTCCTACAATGAGCAGTTCTTC. Its translation: CASSGGGAGRSSYNEQFF. The rearrangement joins TRBV7-9 to TRBJ2-1; tentatively, D is TRBD1 or TRBD2 (6 bases each). The germline V gene has CDR1 SEHNR and CDR2 FQNEAQ (reference sequence). Deletions cut 5 bases from V and 0 bases from J, with 20 bases between. This CDR3 spans 18 amino acids.

This chain uses TRBV5-4 with TRBJ1-5; D might be TRBD1 (6 bases). This CDR3 is 14 amino acids long. Germline assignment: CDR1 SGHNT and CDR2 YYREEE (reference sequence). Trimming took off 4 bases at V and 3 bases at J, with 11 bases between the two ends. DNA of the CDR3: TGTGCCAGCAGCGACGGACAGAACAATCAGCCCCAGCATTTT. Protein sequence: CASSDGQNNQPQHF.

The chain links TRBV18 to TRBJ2-3; TRBD1 is a possible D gene (5 bases). The CDR3 is made up of 15 amino acids. Trimming removed 4 bases at V and 0 bases at J, with 11 bases between. Germline-derived CDR1 and CDR2 are KGHSH and LQKENI. This CDR3 reads CASSQDSSSTDTQYF. The CDR3 coding sequence is TGTGCCAGCTCACAAGACAGTTCTAGCACAGATACGCAGTATTTT.

The chain is built from TRBV13 and TRBJ1-1; the match to TRBD1 covers 8 bases. Trimming at V came to 5 bases and at J to 2 bases, leaving 4 bases not matched to a gene. The CDR3 is made up of 14 amino acids. Germline CDR1 is PRHDT and CDR2 is FYEKMQ (reference sequence). CDR3 sequence: CASSADRGNTEAFF. The DNA for the CDR3 is TGTGCCAGCAGCGCAGACAGGGGCAACACTGAAGCTTTCTTT.

The chain employs TRBV27 and TRBJ2-1, with TRBD2 matching over 7 bases. The V gene's germline CDR1 is MNHEY and CDR2 SMNVEV (reference sequence). The CDR3 is 15 amino acids. V shed 4 bases and J 0 bases; nucleotides not matched to a gene: 3. The DNA of the CDR3 is TGTGCCAGCAGTTACGGGGGGAGCTCCTACAATGAGCAGTTCTTC. Its translation: CASSYGGSSYNEQFF.

This clone was detected once. The V gene is TRBV28, the J gene TRBJ1-1; D is uncertain. CDR1 and CDR2 from the germline V gene are MDHEN and SYDVKM. This CDR3 comprises 16 residues. Trimming left V 2 bases short and J 1 base short, with 14 bases between. Written as DNA, the CDR3 is TGTGCCAGCAGTTTAGTCACGGGAGTGGGGAACACTGAAGCTTTCTTT. Amino acid sequence: CASSLVTGVGNTEAFF.

The V and J genes are TRBV7-6 and TRBJ1-2, with 9 bases that match TRBD1. CDR3 size: 15 residues. J lost 3 bases, V lost 1 base, and 3 bases had no gene match. Germline V gene sequence: CDR1 SGHVS, CDR2 FNYEAQ. CDR3: CASSLVTGGDYGYTF. The CDR3 DNA reads TGTGCCAGCAGCTTAGTGACAGGGGGTGACTATGGCTACACCTTC.

The chain carries TRBV19 and TRBJ1-5; D might be TRBD1 (6 bases). The germline gives CDR1 LNHDA, CDR2 SQIVND (reference sequence). The CDR3 runs 16 residues. Trimming pared 1 base from V and 2 bases from J, leaving 12 bases between. The CDR3 loop is CASSIGRGAGNQPQHF. CDR3 nucleotides: TGTGCCAGTAGTATAGGTCGGGGGGCCGGCAATCAGCCCCAGCATTTT.

This chain connects TRBV4-1 to TRBJ2-7; 11 bases match TRBD1. CDR3 length: 14 amino acids. The germline V gene has CDR1 MGHRA and CDR2 YSYEKL. V gave up 0 bases and J gave up 7 bases; unmatched junction bases: 2. The CDR3 DNA follows: TGCGCCAGCAGCCAAGAGGGGACAGGGGGGGAGCAGTACTTC. Protein: CASSQEGTGGEQYF.

The chain combines TRBV11-3 with TRBJ2-1; D not resolved. This CDR3 is 11 amino acids long. Looked up from germline, CDR1 is SGHNT and CDR2 is YENEEA. V lost 5 bases, J lost 7 bases, and 6 bases lay in between. As DNA, the CDR3 is TGTGCCAGCAGCGTAAAAAATGAGCAGTTCTTC. Protein product: CASSVKNEQFF. Together with reference TRBV11-3 and TRBJ2-1, the CDR3 gives the full variable domain: EAGVVQSPRYKIIEKKQPVAFWCNPISGHNTLYWYLQNLGQGPELLIRYENEEAVDDSQLPKDRFSAERLKGVDSTLKIQPAELGDSAVYLCASSVKNEQFFGPGTRLTVL.

This clone has a single count. V gene TRBV19 combines with J gene TRBJ2-7, with D perhaps matching TRBD2 (6 bases). V was trimmed by 5 bases and J by 5 bases, leaving 19 bases between them. CDR3 size: 15 residues. Germline V lookup: CDR1 LNHDA, CDR2 SQIVND (reference sequence). Here the CDR3 reads CASSGGGDFVNEQYF. The CDR3 region has the DNA TGTGCCAGTAGTGGGGGTGGGGACTTCGTGAACGAGCAGTACTTC.

DNA of the CDR3: TGTGCCAGCACCATTAATGCGGGGATGATCACCGGGGAGCTGTTTTTT. The encoded protein is CASTINAGMITGELFF. The chain employs TRBV7-8 and TRBJ2-2, with D perhaps matching TRBD2 (6 bases). V was trimmed by 7 bases and J by 4 bases, leaving 19 bases between them. Germline loops: CDR1 SGHVS, CDR2 FQNEAQ. This CDR3 spans 16 amino acids.

The rearrangement links TRBV27 to TRBJ2-7; 9 bases line up with TRBD1. From germline, CDR1 is MNHEY and CDR2 SMNVEV (reference sequence). The CDR3 is made up of 14 amino acids. The DNA for the CDR3 is TGTGCGAGTCAGGGGGGACAGGGTCCCTACGAGCAGTACTTC. Translated: CASQGGQGPYEQYF.